This T cell receptor beta chain was identified in a study of cytomegalovirus exposure and HLA in healthy donors. Regarding the study as a whole: Sequences of the TCR beta chain were said to predict the HLA-A and HLA-B alleles of most subjects accurately.

In the case of this clone: Its antigen is as yet unknown.

Germline CDR1 and CDR2: SGHRS and YFSETQ. The CDR3 consists of 15 residues. The J segment lost 6 bases and the V segment lost 0 bases, leaving 5 bases of the junction unmatched. In the PCR, 60 Vbeta and 13 Jbeta primers were used. Assay: immunoSEQ multiplex PCR; the TCRdb copy retains only in-frame clones and omits some. The sample includes roughly 230,000 clones, 80% to 90% of them seen just once. The receptor was derived from a girl aged 2 to 10 in good health and CMV-seronegative. Sequencing input: PBMCs. This chain connects TRBV5-1 to TRBJ2-1; the match to TRBD1 covers 8 bases. CDR3 sequence: CASSLGGQASNEQFF. DNA for the CDR3: TGCGCCAGCAGCTTGGGGGGACAGGCTTCCAATGAGCAGTTCTTC.